This entry concerns a single T cell receptor (beta chain). Its specificity is not known. This sample is part of a study of cytomegalovirus exposure and HLA in healthy donors. In the study overall: Prior work identified around 120 million unique TCR beta sequences in approximately 180 million T cells. Whole-study findings and limits: A missense variant in DCLRE1C was later tied to TCR beta V- and J-gene trimming. A later analysis showed that HLA-associated TCR beta chains had undergone more clonal expansion than equally common others. Presence/absence comparisons presumed near-even sequencing depth among donors.

13 Jbeta primers and 60 Vbeta primers were used for the PCR. Method: immunoSEQ multiplex PCR; TCRdb's copy keeps in-frame clones and lacks some. This table has 150,000 to 200,000 clones, over 70% appearing once. CDR3 size: 14 residues. After removal of 3 bases from V and 4 bases from J, the junction contained 4 bases not matched to a gene. CDR1 and CDR2 from the germline V gene are SQVTM and ANQGSEA. The sequenced material came from PBMCs. The source is a woman in her fifties or sixties in good health and CMV-seronegative. The rearrangement uses TRBV29-1 and TRBJ2-1; 9 nucleotides match TRBD2. In nucleotides, the CDR3 is TGCAGCGTTGAGTGGCTAGCGGGATACAATGAGCAGTTCTTC. As protein: CSVEWLAGYNEQFF.